One and the same sample provided the 32 T cell receptor beta chains below, sequenced in a study of tumor and adjacent non-tumor tissue in lung cancer. TCRbeta libraries were built with three rounds of nested PCR, modified from ARM-PCR. Using its own MiXCR run on the multiplex PCR reads, TCRdb lists one record per CDR3 protein. The sample lists 50,000 to 60,000 distinct CDR3 sequences, 60% to 80% occurring once. No cell sorting was done before RNA was extracted from the tissue. The normal lung tissue was taken more than 3 cm from the tumor edge. The specimen was distant non-tumor lung tissue. Receptors were obtained from an older woman with non-small cell lung cancer.

Notes on this clonotype: Because it lacks the conserved phenylalanine or tryptophan at the end, this CDR3 is likely a read error. This rearrangement joins TRBV29-1 to TRBJ2-5; 8 bases are a match to TRBD1. Trimming took 6 bases from V and 6 from J; bases not matched to a gene: 9. Germline values: CDR1 SQVTM, CDR2 ANQGSEA. The CDR3 is 13 residues long. CDR3 coding DNA: TGCAGCGTGGGACAGGTTCGGCAAAAGACCCAGTACTTA. Translating gives CSVGQVRQKTQYL.

This clonotype is medium-sized (0.01 to 0.1%) by share. This chain connects TRBV11-2 to TRBJ2-7; D is unclear. Trimming shortened V by 1 base and J by 6 bases, and 16 bases separated the two germline ends. CDR1 and CDR2 (germline): SGHAT, FQNNGV. The CDR3 extends over 15 amino acids. CDR3 in amino acids: CASSLAQTSFAEQYF. In DNA, the CDR3 is TGTGCCAGCAGCTTAGCTCAGACCTCTTTCGCCGAGCAGTACTTC. Combining the CDR3 with reference TRBV11-2 and TRBJ2-7 gives the whole variable domain EAGVAQSPRYKIIEKRQSVAFWCNPISGHATLYWYQQILGQGPKLLIQFQNNGVVDDSQLPKDRFSAERLKGVDSTLKIQPAKLEDSAVYLCASSLAQTSFAEQYFGPGTRLTVT.

A remark on this clonotype: The CDR3 does not close with the conserved phenylalanine or tryptophan, likely indicating a read error. The DNA of the CDR3 is TGCAGTGCTAGTGTTAGCGGGGAAAATGAAAAACTGTTTTAT. It codes for CSASVSGENEKLFY. This sequence joins TRBV20-1 and TRBJ1-4; D not resolved. Per germline, CDR1 DFQATT and CDR2 SNEGSKA (reference sequence). There are 14 residues in the CDR3. The V gene lost 3 bases and the J gene lost 5 bases, with 13 bases spanning the gap.

The chain uses TRBV6-2 or TRBV6-3 and TRBJ1-1, with unresolved D. This CDR3 spans 13 amino acids. Germline CDR1 is MNHEY and CDR2 is SVGEGT. The CDR3: CASRGGEVTEAFF. The CDR3 DNA follows: TGTGCAAGCCGAGGTGGTGAGGTAACTGAAGCTTTCTTT.

Points on this clonotype: One end of the junction does not line up with germline, which may come from a read error. The rearrangement joins TRBV7-9 to TRBJ2-4; D assignment may be TRBD1 or TRBD2 (6 bases each). The CDR3 contains 12 residues. The germline gives CDR1 SEHNR, CDR2 FQNEAQ (reference sequence). In nucleotides, the CDR3 is TGTGTCAGCAGCTTAGATGATCGGGGGCGATACTTC. Translation gives CVSSLDDRGRYF.

On this clonotype itself: An end of the junction does not agree with germline; a read error may underlie this. V usage is TRBV6-5 and J usage is TRBJ1-1; 9 nucleotides match TRBD1. Looked up from germline, CDR1 is MNHEY and CDR2 is SVGAGI. This CDR3 is 15 amino acids long. Written as DNA, the CDR3 is TGTGCCACCAGGGATACAGGGGGCTGGAACACTGACGCTTTCTTT. This translates into CATRDTGGWNTDAFF.

This clonotype appeared many times. This rearrangement joins TRBV11-2 to TRBJ1-1; D is unresolved. The length of the CDR3 is 13 residues. Looked up from germline, CDR1 is SGHAT and CDR2 is FQNNGV. V lost 0 bases and J lost 5, with 7 bases in between. DNA of the CDR3: TGTGCCAGCAGCTTAGAACGGCGGACTGAAGCTTTCTTT. It specifies CASSLERRTEAFF.

With regard to this clonotype: At one boundary the junction diverges from the germline segment, which might be a read error. This chain joins TRBV28 and TRBJ2-3; 8 bases agree with TRBD2. The CDR3 loop spans 12 amino acids. Per the germline V gene, CDR1 is MDHEN and CDR2 is SYDVKM. The CDR3 here is CASSDGRDTQYF. In nucleotides, the CDR3 is TGTGCCAGCAGCGACGGGAGGGATACGCAATATTTT.

V is TRBV11-2 and J is TRBJ2-3, with D tentatively TRBD1 (6 bases). CDR1 and CDR2 from the germline V gene are SGHAT and FQNNGV. V lost 1 base to trimming and J lost 12 bases, with 29 bases between them. This CDR3 spans 18 amino acids. The CDR3: CASSLGTRGGVFTDIQYF. The CDR3, as DNA: TGTGCCAGCAGCTTAGGGACCAGAGGGGGAGTTTTCACAGATATCCAGTATTTT.

This clonotype was found once. Sequence at one end of the junction differs from germline and may be a read error. Here the CDR3 reads CACSELGQSYGYTF. CDR3 in DNA: TGTGCCTGCAGCGAATTGGGACAGAGTTATGGATACACCTTC. The gene calls are TRBV6-1 and TRBJ1-2; 7 bases line up with TRBD1. This CDR3 has 14 residues. Germline V gene data show CDR1 as MNHNS and CDR2 as SASEGT.

By sample fraction, this clonotype is large. The V call is TRBV4-3, the J call TRBJ1-1; maybe TRBD1 (5 bases). This CDR3 comprises 13 residues. V lost 0 bases, J lost 8 bases, and 10 bases lay in between. The germline V gene encodes CDR1 LGHNA and CDR2 YSLEER. Here the CDR3 DNA reads TGCGCCAGCAGCCAAGATTCTGCAGGGGAAGCTTTCTTT. As protein: CASSQDSAGEAFF.

About this clonotype itself: The junction departs from germline at one end; a sequencing error may be responsible. The rearrangement joins TRBV6-6 to TRBJ2-2; 7 bases agree with TRBD2. Germline CDR1 is MNHNY and CDR2 is SVGAGI (reference sequence). The CDR3 contains 16 residues. The CDR3 DNA reads as TGTGCCAGTAGTTACCCGTCCGGACGGGGGGCCGGGGAGCTGTTTTTT. Its translation is CASSYPSGRGAGELFF.

Comments on this clonotype: Germline and junction disagree at one end, which may indicate a read error. The gene calls are TRBV6-6 and TRBJ1-1; D not certain. From germline, CDR1 is MNHNY and CDR2 SVGAGI (reference sequence). The CDR3 is made up of 13 amino acids. This CDR3 is CASSYPDGAEASF. In DNA, the CDR3 is TGTGCCAGCAGTTACCCGGACGGCGCTGAAGCTTCCTTT.

Details on this clonotype: At one boundary the junction diverges from the germline segment, which might be a read error. The V and J genes are TRBV20-1 and TRBJ2-2; possibly TRBD2 for D (5 bases). The CDR3 runs to 16 residues. Germline CDR1 reads DFQATT; CDR2 reads SNEGSKA (reference sequence). CDR3 protein: CSALGITSGSNGELSF. In DNA, the CDR3 is TGCAGTGCTTTGGGGATAACTAGTGGGAGTAACGGGGAGCTGTCTTTT.

This clonotype has only one observation. This is likely a read error, given that the CDR3 carries no conserved phenylalanine or tryptophan at its end. J is TRBJ1-6 and V is TRBV14; D is ambiguous. CDR3 length: 15 residues. V was pared by 2 bases and J by 16 bases, with 21 bases between. Germline CDR1 reads SGHDN; CDR2 reads FVKESK. CDR3 bases: TGTGCCAGCAGCCAAATGTTGCAGGCCGTTGGAGCTCTCCACCTT. Protein: CASSQMLQAVGALHL.

This clonotype was seen repeatedly, ten times or more. The chain uses TRBV4-3 and TRBJ1-6; D is perhaps TRBD1 (6 bases). V was pared by 3 bases and J by 7 bases, with 13 bases between. Germline V CDR1 and CDR2: LGHNA, YSLEER. The CDR3 sequence is 15 residues long. The CDR3 coding sequence is TGCGCCAGCAGCCAGCGAAAGGGGGAGAATTCACCCCTCCACTTT. Encoded protein: CASSQRKGENSPLHF.

With regard to this clonotype: This sequence may be a read error, since a much larger clone differs from it by one base. The chain links TRBV28 to TRBJ1-2, with 9 bases that match TRBD1. This CDR3 has 15 amino acids. Germline-derived CDR1 and CDR2 are MDHEN and SYDVKM. The V gene end was trimmed by 5 bases and the J gene end by 10 bases; junction bases not matched to a gene: 14. The CDR3 spells CASSRVGTGRAVYTF. The DNA for the CDR3 is TGTGCCAGCAGTAGAGTGGGGACAGGGCGGGCTGTCTACACCTTC.

This clonotype occurred once. This CDR3 is missing its conserved last phenylalanine or tryptophan, likely due to a read error. The CDR3 spells CSVLAFSYEQYS. The CDR3, as DNA: TGCAGCGTTCTGGCCTTCTCCTACGAGCAGTACTCC. The V gene is TRBV29-1, the J gene TRBJ2-7; unclear D gene. Per the germline V gene, CDR1 is SQVTM and CDR2 is ANQGSEA. Trimming left V 5 bases short and J 0 bases short, with 8 bases between. The CDR3 covers 12 residues.

On this clonotype itself: The germline gene is not matched at one end of the junction; a read error may be the cause. This rearrangement joins TRBV11-1 to TRBJ2-1; either TRBD1 or TRBD2 may supply D (5 bases each). Germline V CDR1 and CDR2: SGHAT, FQDESV (reference sequence). The CDR3 is 13 residues long. This CDR3 is CVSNLATVREQFF. The CDR3 bases are TGTGTCAGCAACTTAGCGACAGTGCGTGAGCAGTTCTTC.

The V call is TRBV11-3, the J call TRBJ1-1; TRBD1 might be the D (5 bases). This CDR3 region has 13 residues. The V gene's germline CDR1 is SGHNT and CDR2 YENEEA. The CDR3 sequence is CVNSVRNRPEAFF. CDR3 sequence (DNA): TGTGTCAACAGCGTTCGGAACAGGCCTGAAGCTTTCTTT.

This clonotype was counted only a few times. The chain uses TRBV9 and TRBJ1-2, with TRBD1 as a possible D gene (5 bases). The CDR3 extends over 15 amino acids. Germline lookup yields CDR1 SGDLS and CDR2 YYNGEE. The V gene lost 4 bases and the J gene lost 3 bases, with 16 bases spanning the gap. The CDR3 bases are TGTGCCAGCAGCCTACCCGGGGCTTCTCACTATGGCTACACCTTC. As protein: CASSLPGASHYGYTF.

This clonotype has more than one count but fewer than ten. This chain uses TRBV11-2 with TRBJ2-5; possibly TRBD2 for D (5 bases). CDR3 length: 15 amino acids. V gave up 5 bases and J gave up 5 bases, with 18 bases separating them. CDR1 and CDR2 (germline): SGHAT, FQNNGV. The DNA for the CDR3 is TGTGCCAGCAGCCTAGCCACCGGGGTAGGGGAGACCCAGTACTTC. Translation: CASSLATGVGETQYF.

Worth noting for this clonotype: A read error may account for a junction end that differs from germline. The V call is TRBV12-5, the J call TRBJ2-5, with D possibly TRBD1 on 6 matching bases. The CDR3 is 16 amino acids. Germline CDR1 reads LGHNT; CDR2 reads FRNRAP. The CDR3 sequence: CDSGARGTFGIETQYF. Written as DNA, the CDR3 is TGTGATAGTGGTGCTCGAGGGACATTTGGAATAGAGACCCAGTACTTC.

With regard to this clonotype: An end of the junction does not agree with germline; a read error may underlie this. This rearrangement joins TRBV10-2 to TRBJ1-1; D unclear. The CDR3 runs 14 residues. Germline CDR1 is WSHSY and CDR2 is SAAADI. The CDR3 sequence is CTSETGRANTEAFF. The DNA for the CDR3 is TGCACCAGTGAGACCGGGAGGGCGAACACTGAAGCTTTCTTT.

Note on this clonotype: The junction departs from the called germline gene at one end, perhaps through a read error. The chain is built from TRBV11-3 and TRBJ2-1; 13 bases are shared with TRBD2. Looked up from germline, CDR1 is SGHNT and CDR2 is YENEEA. This CDR3 has 15 amino acids. CDR3: CASSTGTSGIVEHFF. CDR3 DNA sequence: TGTGCCAGTAGCACCGGGACTAGCGGGATTGTTGAGCACTTCTTC.

Note on this clonotype: The CDR3 does not close with the conserved phenylalanine or tryptophan, likely indicating a read error. V gene TRBV4-2 combines with J gene TRBJ2-7; maybe TRBD1 (5 bases). The CDR3 length is 14 residues. V was cut by 5 bases and J by 3 bases, with 14 bases left in between. The germline V gene has CDR1 LGHNA and CDR2 YNFKEQ. The CDR3 bases are TGTGCCAGCAGCGAAACAACAGGAATCTACGAGCAGTACTTA. Translation gives CASSETTGIYEQYL.

This clonotype has a single count. The junction shows a germline mismatch at one end, possibly a read error. The V and J genes are TRBV12-3 or TRBV12-4 and TRBJ2-7; 9 bases are a match to TRBD2. This CDR3 is 14 amino acids long. CDR3 in DNA: TGTGTCAGCAGTCTCGGACTAGCGACCTACGAGCAATACTTC. Its protein is CVSSLGLATYEQYF.

In regard to this clonotype: Its ends do not fully match the called genes, so a read error is possible. The rearrangement uses TRBV6-1 and TRBJ2-3, with D perhaps being TRBD1 or TRBD2 (5 bases each). The CDR3 has 14 amino acids. Germline CDR1 MNHNS, CDR2 SASEGT. In DNA form, the CDR3 reads TGTGCCAGTAGTGAAGGATGGTGGGGGTATACGCAGTATTTT. Its protein is CASSEGWWGYTQYF.

As for this clonotype: This may come from a read error, since a much larger clone is one base off. The CDR3 here is CASSPFYSNLPQHF. The DNA for the CDR3 is TGTGCCAGCAGCCCCTTCTATAGCAATCTGCCCCAGCATTTT. V and J are TRBV6-4 and TRBJ1-5; D is ambiguous. The CDR3 has 14 amino acids. In germline, CDR1 is MRHNA, CDR2 SNTAGT.

Concerning this clonotype itself: As the CDR3 is not closed by the conserved phenylalanine or tryptophan, this likely results from a read error. The chain has TRBV6-6 and TRBJ1-1, with D maybe TRBD1 (6 bases). The CDR3 has 13 amino acids. Germline CDR1 and CDR2: MNHNY and SVGAGI (reference sequence). CDR3 region: CASSTEGDTEAFL. The CDR3 region has the DNA TGTGCCAGCAGCACGGAGGGGGACACAGAAGCTTTCTTA.

Remarks on this clonotype: This may come from a read error, since a much larger clone is one base off. This chain links TRBV20-1 with TRBJ2-7; 12 nucleotides align to TRBD2. This CDR3 has 15 residues. Germline CDR1 is DFQATT and CDR2 is SNEGSKA (reference sequence). The CDR3 loop is CGARVTSGSGYEQYF. CDR3 DNA sequence: TGCGGTGCTAGAGTGACTAGCGGGAGCGGGTACGAGCAGTACTTC.

With regard to this clonotype: The junction differs from germline at one of its ends, possibly a read error. The V gene is TRBV11-3, the J gene TRBJ2-1, with 9 bases matching TRBD1. The germline CDR1 and CDR2 sequences are SGHNT and YENEEA. There are 15 residues in the CDR3. CDR3 nucleotides: TGTGCCAGCAGCTTAGGGACAGGGGCCCACAATGAACAGTTCTTC. Its translation is CASSLGTGAHNEQFF. The full variable domain, with the rest looked up from reference TRBV11-3 and TRBJ2-1, is EAGVVQSPRYKIIEKKQPVAFWCNPISGHNTLYWYLQNLGQGPELLIRYENEEAVDDSQLPKDRFSAERLKGVDSTLKIQPAELGDSAVYLCASSLGTGAHNEQFFGPGTRLTVL.